One sample yielded the 25 T cell receptor beta chains listed below, sequenced in a study of cytomegalovirus exposure and HLA in healthy donors. PCR used 60 Vbeta primers and 13 Jbeta primers. TCRdb keeps only in-frame clones here, not all; method: immunoSEQ multiplex PCR. The sample consists of fewer than 250,000 clones, nearly 80% of them appearing once. The sample comprised PBMCs. These TCRs come from a male donor in good health and CMV-seronegative.

The chain has TRBV11-3 and TRBJ2-5; tentatively, D is TRBD2 (7 bases). Germline V gene data show CDR1 as SGHNT and CDR2 as YENEEA. This CDR3 has 15 residues. V dropped 5 bases and J dropped 5 bases, with 18 bases sitting between them. CDR3 loop: CASSEGGRVGETQYF. CDR3 DNA: TGTGCCAGCAGCGAGGGGGGGCGGGTCGGGGAGACCCAGTACTTC. The full variable domain, its missing parts supplied by reference TRBV11-3 and TRBJ2-5, is EAGVVQSPRYKIIEKKQPVAFWCNPISGHNTLYWYLQNLGQGPELLIRYENEEAVDDSQLPKDRFSAERLKGVDSTLKIQPAELGDSAVYLCASSEGGRVGETQYFGPGTRLLVL.

V usage is TRBV28 and J usage is TRBJ2-7; D uncertain. Germline CDR1 and CDR2: MDHEN and SYDVKM. The CDR3 covers 11 residues. The V end was cut by 4 bases, the J end by 3 bases, with 4 bases between. The DNA of the CDR3 is TGTGCCAGCAGTTGGAGCTACGAGCAGTACTTC. It encodes CASSWSYEQYF.

V gene TRBV19 combines with J gene TRBJ1-2; D might be TRBD1 (6 bases). The CDR3 has 14 amino acids. V was shortened by 7 bases and J by 4 bases, with 16 bases between the two germline ends. Per the germline V gene, CDR1 is LNHDA and CDR2 is SQIVND (reference sequence). CDR3 DNA: TGTGCCAGTACTTCTCGCCAGGGGTCCTATGGCTACACCTTC. Protein: CASTSRQGSYGYTF.

This sequence joins TRBV27 and TRBJ1-3; TRBD1 might be the D (6 bases). CDR3 length: 17 amino acids. V was trimmed by 5 bases and J by 0 bases, leaving 17 bases between them. Germline loops: CDR1 MNHEY, CDR2 SMNVEV (reference sequence). The CDR3 bases are TGTGCCAGCAGTCCCCACGGGTTACAGGGCTCTGGAAACACCATATATTTT. Translating gives CASSPHGLQGSGNTIYF.

The chain has TRBV11-2 and TRBJ2-3; 9 bases match TRBD2. The CDR3 loop spans 18 amino acids. Losses at the gene ends were 5 bases for V and 5 bases for J; bases not matched to a gene: 17. Germline assignment: CDR1 SGHAT and CDR2 FQNNGV. The CDR3 here is CASSPSWVGGRARDTQYF. CDR3 sequence (DNA): TGTGCCAGCAGCCCTTCGTGGGTGGGCGGGAGGGCCCGAGATACGCAGTATTTT.

J is TRBJ1-2 and V is TRBV9, with D possibly TRBD1 on 6 matching bases. The CDR3 length is 18 residues. V was clipped by 2 bases and J by 1 base, with 21 bases between them. Germline loops: CDR1 SGDLS, CDR2 YYNGEE. The CDR3 is CASSVARGGQQLNYGYTF. DNA for the CDR3: TGTGCCAGCAGCGTGGCCAGGGGCGGACAGCAGCTTAACTATGGCTACACCTTC. The whole variable domain, remainder taken from reference TRBV9 and TRBJ1-2, is DSGVTQTPKHLITATGQRVTLRCSPRSGDLSVYWYQQSLDQGLQFLIQYYNGEERAKGNILERFSAQQFPDLHSELNLSSLELGDSALYFCASSVARGGQQLNYGYTFGSGTRLTVV.

The rearrangement joins TRBV28 to TRBJ2-2; D might be TRBD1 (6 bases). CDR3 length: 16 residues. In germline, CDR1 is MDHEN, CDR2 SYDVKM. V shed 4 bases and J shed 4 bases, with 16 bases lying between them. CDR3: CASSSGRKGVTGELFF. The DNA of the CDR3 is TGTGCCAGCAGTTCGGGTCGTAAGGGGGTCACCGGGGAGCTGTTTTTT.

This clone was seen only once. The chain combines TRBV29-1 with TRBJ1-2, with D perhaps TRBD1 (6 bases). This CDR3 has 11 amino acids. Germline V gene lookup returns CDR1 SQVTM and CDR2 ANQGSEA. The V end lost 2 bases, the J end lost 8 bases, and 9 bases lay between the germline ends. The CDR3 reads CSVETGSGYTF. CDR3 in DNA: TGCAGCGTTGAAACAGGGTCGGGCTACACCTTC.

The rearrangement joins TRBV6-6 to TRBJ1-5, with a tentative D call TRBD1 (6 bases). The CDR3 extends over 12 amino acids. CDR1 MNHNY and CDR2 SVGAGI come from the germline V gene (reference sequence). The V end lost 10 bases, the J end lost 4 bases, and 11 bases lay between the germline ends. The CDR3 coding sequence is TGTGCCAACGGGGGGCGGAATCAGCCCCAGCATTTT. Residues: CANGGRNQPQHF.

This chain links TRBV11-2 with TRBJ2-2, with 7 nucleotides matching TRBD1. V was pared by 5 bases and J by 9 bases, with 3 bases of the junction left unmatched. This CDR3 contains 12 residues. Germline lookup yields CDR1 SGHAT and CDR2 FQNNGV. CDR3 bases: TGTGCCAGCAGCCGACAGGGAAGGGAGCTGTTTTTT. It translates to CASSRQGRELFF.

This clone has a single count. The CDR3 nucleotides are TGTGCCTGGAGTGCAGCTAGCGGGACTGGGGCCAACGTCCTGACTTTC. This sequence encodes CAWSAASGTGANVLTF. The chain has TRBV30 and TRBJ2-6, with 9 bases lining up with TRBD2. The germline CDR1 and CDR2 sequences are GTSNPN and SVGIG (reference sequence). The CDR3 length is 16 residues. V shed 1 base, J shed 2 bases, and the junction held 3 bases outside the gene matches.

This chain connects TRBV5-1 to TRBJ2-6, with a possible D match to TRBD1 (6 bases). Trimming cost V 1 base and J 1 base, with 15 bases left between them. This CDR3 is 18 amino acids long. The germline V gene encodes CDR1 SGHRS and CDR2 YFSETQ. CDR3 region: CASSLLGTPQSGANVLTF. CDR3 sequence (DNA): TGCGCCAGCAGCTTGCTCGGGACACCCCAATCTGGGGCCAACGTCCTGACTTTC. Complete variable domain (other parts from reference TRBV5-1 and TRBJ2-6): KAGVTQTPRYLIKTRGQQVTLSCSPISGHRSVSWYQQTPGQGLQFLFEYFSETQRNKGNFPGRFSGRQFSNSRSEMNVSTLELGDSALYLCASSLLGTPQSGANVLTFGAGSRLTVL.

The chain employs TRBV28 and TRBJ2-3; 8 bases map to TRBD2. Germline-derived CDR1 and CDR2 are MDHEN and SYDVKM. Trimming at V came to 1 base and at J to 0 bases, leaving 6 bases not matched to a gene. The CDR3 consists of 17 residues. The chain's CDR3 is CASSLSRLATSTDTQYF. Here the CDR3 DNA reads TGTGCCAGCAGTTTATCCCGACTAGCGACTAGCACAGATACGCAGTATTTT.

The chain uses TRBV7-9 and TRBJ2-2; weak D call: TRBD1 (7 bases). Germline V CDR1 and CDR2: SEHNR, FQNEAQ (reference sequence). Trimming removed 4 bases from V and 2 bases from J, with 17 bases in between. The CDR3 runs 17 residues. CDR3 in DNA: TGTGCCAGCAGCTCTAGGGGTGGAGGGGGCAACACCGGGGAGCTGTTTTTT. This gives the protein CASSSRGGGGNTGELFF. The variable domain in full, completed from reference TRBV7-9 and TRBJ2-2, reads DTGVSQNPRHKITKRGQNVTFRCDPISEHNRLYWYRQTLGQGPEFLTYFQNEAQLEKSRLLSDRFSAERPKGSFSTLEIQRTEQGDSAMYLCASSSRGGGGNTGELFFGEGSRLTVL.

The chain uses TRBV13 and TRBJ2-5; 12 bases map to TRBD2. The CDR3 has 17 amino acids. CDR1 is PRHDT, CDR2 FYEKMQ, per germline (reference sequence). The J segment lost 2 bases and the V segment lost 5 bases, leaving 9 bases of the junction unmatched. The CDR3 DNA reads TGTGCCAGCAGCCCTAGGGGGACTAGCGGGCCTCAAGAGACCCAGTACTTC. Its translation: CASSPRGTSGPQETQYF. Full variable domain (rest looked up from reference TRBV13 and TRBJ2-5): AAGVIQSPRHLIKEKRETATLKCYPIPRHDTVYWYQQGPGQDPQFLISFYEKMQSDKGSIPDRFSAQQFSDYHSELNMSSLELGDSALYFCASSPRGTSGPQETQYFGPGTRLLVL.

V and J are TRBV10-2 and TRBJ1-1, with D hard to call. The CDR3 consists of 13 residues. Trimming left V 7 bases short and J 0 bases short, with 9 bases between. The germline gives CDR1 WSHSY, CDR2 SAAADI. CDR3 in amino acids: CASILSVNTEAFF. The CDR3 DNA reads as TGCGCCAGCATCCTCAGTGTGAACACTGAAGCTTTCTTT.

The rearrangement uses TRBV27 and TRBJ2-1, with TRBD2 matching 11 bases. V was clipped by 2 bases and J by 7 bases; unmatched bases: 7. The length of the CDR3 is 16 residues. CDR1 and CDR2 from the germline V gene are MNHEY and SMNVEV (reference sequence). CDR3 bases: TGTGCCAGCAGTTTAGGCCCGGGACTAGCGGTGAATGAGCAGTTCTTC. Protein product: CASSLGPGLAVNEQFF.

V usage is TRBV27 and J usage is TRBJ1-6; 7 nucleotides line up with TRBD1. The CDR3 is 13 amino acids. V lost 5 bases, J lost 10 bases, and 5 bases stayed unmatched. The V gene's germline CDR1 is MNHEY and CDR2 SMNVEV (reference sequence). CDR3 in DNA: TGTGCCAGCAGTCGAACAGGGGACTCACCCCTCCACTTT. This codes for CASSRTGDSPLHF.

As concerns this clone: One junction end disagrees with the germline gene, perhaps due to a read error. The J gene is TRBJ2-4, the V gene TRBV28, with D possibly matching TRBD1 (6 bases). CDR3 length equals 12 residues. CDR1 and CDR2 from the germline V gene are MDHEN and SYDVKM. This CDR3 is CASSTINRAANF. Written as DNA, the CDR3 is TGTGCCAGCAGTACCATAAACAGGGCTGCCAACTTC.

The chain has TRBV5-1 and TRBJ1-2, with 12 bases aligning to TRBD1. The CDR3 consists of 15 residues. Germline V gene data show CDR1 as SGHRS and CDR2 as YFSETQ. V dropped 4 bases and J dropped 8; count of bases not matched to a gene: 9. This chain's CDR3 is CASSLGGQGAKGYTF. CDR3 nucleotide sequence: TGCGCCAGCAGCCTGGGGGGACAGGGGGCGAAAGGCTACACCTTC. The full variable domain, in which reference TRBV5-1 and TRBJ1-2 provide the parts outside the CDR3, is KAGVTQTPRYLIKTRGQQVTLSCSPISGHRSVSWYQQTPGQGLQFLFEYFSETQRNKGNFPGRFSGRQFSNSRSEMNVSTLELGDSALYLCASSLGGQGAKGYTFGSGTRLTVV.

The V call is TRBV9, the J call TRBJ2-3; D is possibly TRBD2 (7 bases). Germline assignment: CDR1 SGDLS and CDR2 YYNGEE. The ends were cut back, 0 bases at V and 4 bases at J, with 12 bases in the middle. CDR3 length equals 15 residues. CDR3 region: CASSVEGGVADTQYF. Here the CDR3 DNA reads TGTGCCAGCAGCGTAGAGGGGGGGGTGGCAGATACGCAGTATTTT.

The CDR3 spells CASKKDRVGQPQHF. CDR3 DNA sequence: TGTGCCAGCAAAAAGGACAGGGTCGGTCAGCCCCAGCATTTT. The gene calls are TRBV6-5 and TRBJ1-5; 8 positions match TRBD1. This CDR3 spans 14 amino acids. The germline V gene has CDR1 MNHEY and CDR2 SVGAGI. V was clipped by 7 bases and J by 6 bases; unmatched bases: 8.

The gene calls are TRBV9 and TRBJ2-7, with a weak D call TRBD1 (5 bases). Trimming shortened V by 0 bases and J by 7 bases, and 11 bases separated the two germline ends. CDR3 length: 13 residues. CDR1 is SGDLS, CDR2 YYNGEE, per germline. The CDR3 coding sequence is TGTGCCAGCAGCGTAGCGGCAGGGAAAGAGCAGTACTTC. Protein: CASSVAAGKEQYF.

This clone appeared a single time. This chain links TRBV11-3 with TRBJ2-1; 15 bases agree with TRBD2. Per germline, CDR1 SGHNT and CDR2 YENEEA. Trimming at V came to 4 bases and at J to 5 bases, leaving 0 bases not matched to a gene. The CDR3 is 15 residues long. Here the CDR3 DNA reads TGTGCCAGCAGCTGGACTAGCGGGAGGGACAATGAGCAGTTCTTC. Its translation: CASSWTSGRDNEQFF.

The chain is built from TRBV6-4 and TRBJ1-1; TRBD1 is a possible D gene (6 bases). The CDR3 spans 14 residues. CDR1 is MRHNA, CDR2 SNTAGT, per germline. Trimming left V 6 bases short and J 2 bases short, with 13 bases between. In DNA, the CDR3 is TGTGCCAGCAGAGATACGGACAGAAACACTGAAGCTTTCTTT. The encoded protein is CASRDTDRNTEAFF.